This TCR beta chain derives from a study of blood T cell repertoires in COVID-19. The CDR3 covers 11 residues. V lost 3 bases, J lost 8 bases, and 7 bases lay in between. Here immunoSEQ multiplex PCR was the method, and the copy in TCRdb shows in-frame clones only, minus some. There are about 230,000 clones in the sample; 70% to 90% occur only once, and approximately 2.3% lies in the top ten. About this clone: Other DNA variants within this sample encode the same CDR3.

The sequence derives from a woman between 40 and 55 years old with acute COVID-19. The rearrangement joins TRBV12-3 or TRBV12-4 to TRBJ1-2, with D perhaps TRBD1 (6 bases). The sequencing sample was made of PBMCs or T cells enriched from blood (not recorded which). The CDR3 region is CASSLRGGYTF. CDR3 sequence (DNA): TGTGCCAGCAGTTTGAGGGGGGGCTACACCTTC.